This T cell receptor (beta chain) was captured by sequencing in a study of identifying expanded T cells in peripheral blood. Whole-study results and caveats: About 1.2 clones differed between technical replicates, versus around 15 and 19 over time. Clone count variance between roughly 2-week samples rose with total template count.

In its sample, this clone was seen once. Its antigen is unidentified. This table comes from immunoSEQ multiplex PCR, and its TCRdb copy is limited to in-frame clones, with some not included. The table shows tens of thousands of clones, with approximately 81% occurring only once. V gave up 0 bases and J gave up 2 bases, with 4 bases separating them. This CDR3 has 13 amino acids. The germline V gene has CDR1 SGHDT and CDR2 YYEEEE. No infections or other immune events were documented during collection. V gene TRBV5-6 combines with J gene TRBJ2-3; no definite D call. The sequenced sample consisted of blood. This receptor was identified in a person aged 18-70 years in good health. The CDR3 DNA reads TGTGCCAGCAGCTTGGTAGCCACAGATACGCAGTATTTT. It codes for CASSLVATDTQYF.